The 9 T cell receptor beta chains in this list originate from one sample, sequenced in a study of OX40 agonist ivuxolimab in advanced cancers. The table came from immunoSEQ multiplex PCR; TCRdb's copy has only in-frame clones and leaves some out. The table records just under 80,000 clones, approximately 89% of them present only once. The sequencing here drew on CD4+ or CD8+ T cells sorted from blood, taken in a trial of the OX40 agonist ivuxolimab. These receptors came from an adult with an advanced solid tumor such as melanoma, head and neck, liver or kidney cancer.

The V call is TRBV19, the J call TRBJ1-5; D uncertain. Trimming left V 7 bases short and J 11 bases short, with 21 bases between. This CDR3 comprises 14 residues. CDR1 is LNHDA and CDR2 is SQIVND in the germline V gene (reference sequence). The DNA of the CDR3 is TGTGCCAGTATTTCCCCTGGGGATCGCAGGACCCAGCATTTT. Its translation: CASISPGDRRTQHF.

J is TRBJ2-7 and V is TRBV11-3; 10 bases map to TRBD2. Losses at the gene ends were 4 bases for V and 2 bases for J; bases not matched to a gene: 8. The CDR3 sequence is 16 residues long. Germline assignment: CDR1 SGHNT and CDR2 YENEEA. The CDR3 is CASSSYLAGGPYEQYF. The CDR3 DNA follows: TGTGCCAGCAGCTCCTACTTAGCGGGAGGTCCCTACGAGCAGTACTTC.

By share, this clone ranks as medium-sized. The chain employs TRBV30 and TRBJ1-2; 7 nucleotides match TRBD1. V shed 0 bases, J shed 5 bases, and the junction held 6 bases outside the gene matches. CDR3 length: 14 amino acids. CDR1 GTSNPN and CDR2 SVGIG come from the germline V gene (reference sequence). The chain's CDR3 is CAWSVEGAWYGYTF. CDR3 DNA: TGTGCCTGGAGTGTGGAGGGGGCATGGTATGGCTACACCTTC.

J is TRBJ1-2 and V is TRBV6-5, with D hard to call. CDR1 and CDR2 from the germline V gene are MNHEY and SVGAGI. The CDR3 has 14 residues. V was pared by 5 bases and J by 1 base, with 11 bases between. In nucleotides, the CDR3 is TGTGCCAGCAGTGACCGACTACATAACTATGGCTACACCTTC. It encodes CASSDRLHNYGYTF.

This clone was counted a few times. The V call is TRBV28, the J call TRBJ1-6; no definite D call. The ends were cut back, 4 bases at V and 8 bases at J, with 12 bases in the middle. Germline CDR1 reads MDHEN; CDR2 reads SYDVKM. CDR3 length: 14 amino acids. The CDR3 nucleotides are TGTGCCAGCAGTTCGGGGTCACTACATTCACCCCTCCACTTT. Protein sequence: CASSSGSLHSPLHF. Full variable domain (remainder filled in from reference TRBV28 and TRBJ1-6): DVKVTQSSRYLVKRTGEKVFLECVQDMDHENMFWYRQDPGLGLRLIYFSYDVKMKEKGDIPEGYSVSREKKERFSLILESASTNQTSMYLCASSSGSLHSPLHFGNGTRLTVT.

This clone was seen a single time. This sequence joins TRBV10-3 and TRBJ2-3, with a possible D match to TRBD1 (6 bases). The germline V and J ends were trimmed by 11 bases and 2 bases, with 11 bases remaining between them. Germline V gives CDR1 ENHRY, CDR2 SYGVKD. The CDR3 is 12 residues long. The CDR3 bases are TGTGCCCTGGGACAATCCACAGATACGCAGTATTTT. This encodes CALGQSTDTQYF.

The chain joins TRBV2 to TRBJ1-3; maybe TRBD1 (5 bases). V lost 8 bases to trimming and J lost 0 bases, with 26 bases between them. Germline CDR1 reads SNHLY; CDR2 reads FYNNEI. This CDR3 contains 19 residues. The CDR3 coding sequence is TGTGCCAGCCAGCCGGGACGCGGTTCTGTGGGGATCTCTGGAAACACCATATATTTT. Its protein is CASQPGRGSVGISGNTIYF.

The J gene is TRBJ2-7, the V gene TRBV19; TRBD1 might be the D (6 bases). Trimming took 4 bases from V and 1 from J, leaving 11 bases between them. CDR3 length: 14 amino acids. The germline CDR1 and CDR2 sequences are LNHDA and SQIVND (reference sequence). For the CDR3, the DNA is TGTGCCAGTAGTAACCGGGACAAATCCTACGAGCAGTACTTC. This sequence encodes CASSNRDKSYEQYF.

The rearrangement links TRBV27 to TRBJ1-2; unclear D gene. CDR3 size: 14 residues. Germline V gene data show CDR1 as MNHEY and CDR2 as SMNVEV (reference sequence). V was pared by 5 bases and J by 1 base, with 11 bases between. The CDR3 DNA reads as TGTGCCAGCAGTGGGAGACCGAATAACTATGGCTACACCTTC. It encodes CASSGRPNNYGYTF.